This T cell receptor (beta chain) comes out of a study of PD-1 blockade in classical Hodgkin lymphoma. The method was immunoSEQ multiplex PCR; TCRdb's version includes in-frame clones alone and lacks a portion of them. The data hold 2,000 or so clones, with about 85% observed a single time. Time point given: cycle 4 day 1 (C4D1), after 5 to 7 weeks of nivolumab. Exposure to brentuximab vedotin varied, and each patient had relapsed following autologous stem cell transplantation. From thawed PBMCs, CD4+ T cells were purified using magnetic negative selection. Best responses were complete response, partial response or progressive disease. The germline V gene has CDR1 MNHEY and CDR2 SMNVEV (reference sequence). V was cut by 1 base and J by 0 bases, with 4 bases left in between. This CDR3 is built from 13 residues.

This TCR came from a human donor with classical Hodgkin lymphoma. The genes are TRBV27 and TRBJ2-7; D is uncertain. The sample consisted of CD4+ T cells from blood, taken before the fourth cycle of nivolumab. DNA of the CDR3: TGTGCCAGCAGTTTATGGGGCTCCTACGAGCAGTACTTC. Encoded protein: CASSLWGSYEQYF.